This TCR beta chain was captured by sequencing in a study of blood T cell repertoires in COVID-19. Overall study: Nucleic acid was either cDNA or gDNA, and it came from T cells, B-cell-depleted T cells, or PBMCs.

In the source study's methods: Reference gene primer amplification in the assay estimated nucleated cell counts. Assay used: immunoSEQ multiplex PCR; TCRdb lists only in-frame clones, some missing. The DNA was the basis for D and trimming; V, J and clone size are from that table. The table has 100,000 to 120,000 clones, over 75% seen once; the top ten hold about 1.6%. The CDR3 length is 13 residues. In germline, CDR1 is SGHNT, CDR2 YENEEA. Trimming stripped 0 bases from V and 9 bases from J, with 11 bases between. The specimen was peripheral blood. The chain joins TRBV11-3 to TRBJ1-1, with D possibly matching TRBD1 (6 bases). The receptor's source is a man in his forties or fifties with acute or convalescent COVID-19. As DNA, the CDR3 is TGTGCCAGCAGCTTAGATGGTGGACAGCAAGCTTTCTTT. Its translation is CASSLDGGQQAFF.